The TCR beta chain described here comes from a study of control samples from healthy donors and cancer patients. Sequenced by immunoSEQ multiplex PCR; TCRdb stores in-frame clones only, minus some. The sample carries over 10,000 clones, roughly three quarters recorded once. The CDR3 contains 18 residues. This receptor was obtained from a male donor with melanoma. The sequencing input was formalin-fixed, paraffin-embedded tissue. J is TRBJ2-5 and V is TRBV12-1; no check of the table's D call, TRBD2, against the DNA was made. TRBV12-1 is a pseudogene segment. CDR3 bases: TGTGCCAGCAGCTTCCCGGGGTCTAGCGGGGACCCCCAAGAGACCCAGTACTTC. It translates to CASSFPGSSGDPQETQYF.